A selection of T cell receptor beta chains follows, all from one sample in a study of T cell changes during pregnancy in multiple sclerosis. Measured with immunoSEQ multiplex PCR; TCRdb has only the in-frame clones, and not every one. The sample shows about 40,000 clones, about 88% of them seen only once. Sample: CD4+ T cells from peripheral blood mononuclear cells, taken in the first trimester of pregnancy. These receptors came from a female donor with multiple sclerosis, enrolled in a pregnancy study. CDR3s include the opening cysteine and the closing phenylalanine or tryptophan. D genes are given only for firm matches. Clone size is shown for a subset of rows, as once, few, many or a class of expanded clone.

>TRBJ1-5|TRBV6-1|once|14|.
TGTGCCAGCATCGGGACTACCGAGCAACAGCCCCAGCATTTT
CASIGTTEQQPQHF
>TRBJ1-2|TRBV19|.|12|.
TGTGCCAGTAGTGGGCCGGACTATGGCTACACCTTC
CASSGPDYGYTF
>TRBJ2-5|TRBV6-5|once|15|TRBD2
TGTGCCAGCAGGCCCCTAGCGGGAGTTAGGGAGACCCAGTACTTC
CASRPLAGVRETQYF
>TRBJ2-1|TRBV30|.|15|TRBD2
TGTGCCTGGAGTGTTGGGGCGGGAGGGGTGGATGAGCAGTTCTTC
CAWSVGAGGVDEQFF
>TRBJ1-4|TRBV7-8|medium-sized|15|.
TGTGCCAGCAGTTTTAGTACCGCTCCCAATGAAAAACTGTTTTTT
CASSFSTAPNEKLFF
>TRBJ1-5|TRBV7-2|.|14|.
TGTGCCAGCAGCTCTGACAGCCCGAATCAGCCCCAGCATTTT
CASSSDSPNQPQHF
>TRBJ2-2|TRBV5-1|.|14|.
TGCGCCAGCAGCGGCGGGACAGAGACCGGGGAGCTGTTTTTT
CASSGGTETGELFF
>TRBJ1-4|TRBV6-1|.|15|.
TGTGCCAGCAACACCGAGGGGACAAATTGGGAAAAACTGTTTTTT
CASNTEGTNWEKLFF
>TRBJ2-3|TRBV6-1|.|15|.
TGTGCCAGCAGTGTGGAGGGCTTTAGAACAGATACGCAGTATTTT
CASSVEGFRTDTQYF
>TRBJ1-6|TRBV30|.|15|.
TGTGCCTGGAGTGTACGGGGGGCGCGGAATTCACCCCTCCACTTT
CAWSVRGARNSPLHF
>TRBJ1-2|TRBV19|few|15|.
TGTGCCAGTAGAAAAGAGGACAGCTTAAACTATGGCTACACCTTC
CASRKEDSLNYGYTF
>TRBJ1-5|TRBV5-1|.|15|.
TGCGCCAGCAGCCGCGGGGGGGACACCAATCAGCCCCAGCATTTT
CASSRGGDTNQPQHF
>TRBJ2-3|TRBV30|.|15|TRBD2
TGTGCCTGGGGACTAGCGGGGGGGCCAAAAGATACGCAGTATTTT
CAWGLAGGPKDTQYF
>TRBJ1-5|TRBV2|.|13|.
TGTGCCAGCAGCCGGGAAAGCAATCAGCCCCAGCATTTT
CASSRESNQPQHF
>TRBJ1-3|TRBV5-6|.|17|.
TGTGCCAGCAGCGCAAGCCAGGGGTTCTTCTCTGGAAACACCATATATTTT
CASSASQGFFSGNTIYF
>TRBJ2-1|TRBV5-1|.|14|TRBD1
TGCGCCAGCAGCTTGAGATCAGGGGGCAATGAGCAGTTCTTC
CASSLRSGGNEQFF
>TRBJ2-5|TRBV19|.|14|TRBD2
TGTGCCAGTAGTGCCAACTCCGGGGGGGAGACCCAGTACTTC
CASSANSGGETQYF
>TRBJ2-1|TRBV7-9|.|13|.
TGTGCCAGCAGCTTAGTTCAGTACAATGAGCAGTTCTTC
CASSLVQYNEQFF
>TRBJ2-3|TRBV7-3|.|16|.
TGTGCCAGCTCCCAGGGGGTAGCGGGAAGCACAGATACGCAGTATTTT
CASSQGVAGSTDTQYF
>TRBJ2-1|TRBV19|.|17|TRBD2
TGTGCCAGTAGTAAAAGGGTAGCGGGAGGGCCTCGGGATGAGCAGTTCTTC
CASSKRVAGGPRDEQFF
>TRBJ2-5|TRBV7-2|.|15|TRBD2
TGTGCCAGCAGCTCCATGGGGGGGGAAATGGAGACCCAGTACTTC
CASSSMGGEMETQYF
>TRBJ2-6|TRBV5-4|.|14|.
TGTGCCAGCACCAGACAAAGTCGGGCCAACGTCCTGACTTTC
CASTRQSRANVLTF
>TRBJ2-3|TRBV7-3|.|15|TRBD2
TGTGCCAGCAGCGATTCTCTTTCGGGGGGGGATACGCAGTATTTT
CASSDSLSGGDTQYF
>TRBJ2-7|TRBV27|.|16|.
TGTGCCAGCAGTATCATACCGGGGGTCAGCTCCTACGAGCAGTACTTC
CASSIIPGVSSYEQYF
>TRBJ2-5|TRBV5-1|.|15|TRBD2
TGCGCCAGCAGCCAACTAGCGGGAGGGCCGGAGACCCAGTACTTC
CASSQLAGGPETQYF
>TRBJ2-7|TRBV10-1|.|15|.
TGCGCCAGCAGTGAGAGGTCCAGGGGCACCTACGAGCAGTACTTC
CASSERSRGTYEQYF
>TRBJ2-3|TRBV7-9|.|16|TRBD2
TGTGCCAGCAGCTCCCTAGCGGGAGCATTCGTAGATACGCAGTATTTT
CASSSLAGAFVDTQYF
>TRBJ2-1|TRBV7-3|.|14|.
TGTGCCAGCAGCTTAACTGCCTCATCGGTTGAGCAGTTCTTC
CASSLTASSVEQFF
>TRBJ2-7|TRBV4-2|.|15|TRBD2
TGTGCCAGCAGCCCTTCCGGGGGACTAGGATACGAGCAGTACTTC
CASSPSGGLGYEQYF